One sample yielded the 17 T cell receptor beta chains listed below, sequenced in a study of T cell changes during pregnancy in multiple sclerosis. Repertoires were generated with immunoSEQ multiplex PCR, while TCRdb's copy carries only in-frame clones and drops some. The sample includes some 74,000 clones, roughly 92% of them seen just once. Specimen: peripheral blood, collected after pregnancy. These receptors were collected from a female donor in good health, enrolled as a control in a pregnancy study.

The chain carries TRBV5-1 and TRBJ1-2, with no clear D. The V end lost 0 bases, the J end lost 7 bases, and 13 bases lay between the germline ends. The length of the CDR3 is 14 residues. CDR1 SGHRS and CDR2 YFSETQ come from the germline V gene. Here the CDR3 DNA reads TGCGCCAGCAGCTTGGGGCAGGCTATCGGTGGCTACACCTTC. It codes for CASSLGQAIGGYTF.

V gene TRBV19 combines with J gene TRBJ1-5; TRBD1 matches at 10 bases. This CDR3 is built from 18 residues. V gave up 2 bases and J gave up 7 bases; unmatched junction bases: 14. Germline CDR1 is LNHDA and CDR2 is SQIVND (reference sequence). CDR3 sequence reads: CASSIIIRTGGLGQPQHF. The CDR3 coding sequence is TGTGCCAGTAGTATAATTATTCGGACAGGGGGTCTCGGCCAGCCCCAGCATTTT.

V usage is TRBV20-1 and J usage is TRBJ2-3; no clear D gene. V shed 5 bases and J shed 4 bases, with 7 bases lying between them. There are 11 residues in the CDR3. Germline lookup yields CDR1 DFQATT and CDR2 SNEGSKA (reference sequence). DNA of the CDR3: TGCAGTGCTCCCTTCCCAGATACGCAGTATTTT. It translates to CSAPFPDTQYF.

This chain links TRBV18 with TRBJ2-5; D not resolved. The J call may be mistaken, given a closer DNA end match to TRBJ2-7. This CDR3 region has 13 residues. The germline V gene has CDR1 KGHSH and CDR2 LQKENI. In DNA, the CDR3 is TGTGCCAGCTCACCGACGGGTTCCTACGAGCAGTACTTC. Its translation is CASSPTGSYEQYF.

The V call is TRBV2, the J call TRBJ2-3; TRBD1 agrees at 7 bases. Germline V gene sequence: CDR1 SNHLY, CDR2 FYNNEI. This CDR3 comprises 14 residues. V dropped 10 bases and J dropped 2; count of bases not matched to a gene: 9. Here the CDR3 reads CANFRDSTTDTQYF. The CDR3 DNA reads TGTGCCAATTTTCGGGACAGTACCACAGATACGCAGTATTTT.

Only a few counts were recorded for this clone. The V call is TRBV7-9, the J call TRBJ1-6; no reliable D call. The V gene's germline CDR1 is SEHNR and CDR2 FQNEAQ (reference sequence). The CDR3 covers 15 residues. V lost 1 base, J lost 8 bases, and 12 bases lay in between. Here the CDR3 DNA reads TGTGCCAGCAGCTTAGGGTCTTGGGCCGATTCACCCCTCCACTTT. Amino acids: CASSLGSWADSPLHF.

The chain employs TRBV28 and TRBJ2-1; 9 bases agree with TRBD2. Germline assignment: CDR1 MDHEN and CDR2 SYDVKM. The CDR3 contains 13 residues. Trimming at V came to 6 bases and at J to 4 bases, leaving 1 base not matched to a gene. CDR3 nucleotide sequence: TGTGCCAGCAGGACTAGCGGATACAATGAGCAGTTCTTC. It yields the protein CASRTSGYNEQFF. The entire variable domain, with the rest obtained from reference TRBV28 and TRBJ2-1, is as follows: DVKVTQSSRYLVKRTGEKVFLECVQDMDHENMFWYRQDPGLGLRLIYFSYDVKMKEKGDIPEGYSVSREKKERFSLILESASTNQTSMYLCASRTSGYNEQFFGPGTRLTVL.

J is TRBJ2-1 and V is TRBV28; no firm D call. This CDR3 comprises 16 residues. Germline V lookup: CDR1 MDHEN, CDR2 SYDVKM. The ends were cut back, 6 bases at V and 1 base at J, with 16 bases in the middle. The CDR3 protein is CASSRLVASSYNEQFF. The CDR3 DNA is TGTGCCAGCAGCCGGTTGGTGGCTAGTTCCTACAATGAGCAGTTCTTC. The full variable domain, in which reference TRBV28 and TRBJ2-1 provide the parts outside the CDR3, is DVKVTQSSRYLVKRTGEKVFLECVQDMDHENMFWYRQDPGLGLRLIYFSYDVKMKEKGDIPEGYSVSREKKERFSLILESASTNQTSMYLCASSRLVASSYNEQFFGPGTRLTVL.

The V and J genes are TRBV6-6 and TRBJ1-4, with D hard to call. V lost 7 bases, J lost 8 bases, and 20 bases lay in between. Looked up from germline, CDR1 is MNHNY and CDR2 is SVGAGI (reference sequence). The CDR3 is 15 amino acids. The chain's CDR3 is CASTHSGGGPEKLFF. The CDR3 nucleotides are TGTGCCAGCACCCACAGTGGCGGAGGGCCCGAAAAACTGTTTTTT.

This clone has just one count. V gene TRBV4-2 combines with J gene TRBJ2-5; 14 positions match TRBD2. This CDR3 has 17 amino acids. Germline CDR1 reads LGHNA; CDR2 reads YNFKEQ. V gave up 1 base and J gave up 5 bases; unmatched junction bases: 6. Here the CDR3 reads CASSQASTSGGAETQYF. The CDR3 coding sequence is TGTGCCAGCAGCCAAGCCTCGACTAGCGGGGGGGCGGAGACCCAGTACTTC.

Here the CDR3 DNA reads TGTGCCAGCAGCCCGCGTGGTTCCTCCTACGAGCAGTACTTC. Its translation: CASSPRGSSYEQYF. J is TRBJ2-7 and V is TRBV7-6, with D hard to call. CDR3 size: 14 residues. The ends were cut back, 5 bases at V and 0 bases at J, with 11 bases in the middle. Germline V lookup: CDR1 SGHVS, CDR2 FNYEAQ.

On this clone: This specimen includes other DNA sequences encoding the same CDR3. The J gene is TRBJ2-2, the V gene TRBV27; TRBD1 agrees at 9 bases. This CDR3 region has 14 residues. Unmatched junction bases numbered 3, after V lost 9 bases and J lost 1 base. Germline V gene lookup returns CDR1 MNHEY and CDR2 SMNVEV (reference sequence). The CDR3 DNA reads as TGTGCCAGTAACAGGGGGCGGAACACCGGGGAGCTGTTTTTT. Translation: CASNRGRNTGELFF.

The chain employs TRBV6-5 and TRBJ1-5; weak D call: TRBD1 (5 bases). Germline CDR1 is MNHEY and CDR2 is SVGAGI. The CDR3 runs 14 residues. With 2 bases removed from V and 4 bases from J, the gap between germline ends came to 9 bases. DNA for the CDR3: TGTGCCAGCAGTTACGGGGCGGGGAATCAGCCCCAGCATTTT. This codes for CASSYGAGNQPQHF.

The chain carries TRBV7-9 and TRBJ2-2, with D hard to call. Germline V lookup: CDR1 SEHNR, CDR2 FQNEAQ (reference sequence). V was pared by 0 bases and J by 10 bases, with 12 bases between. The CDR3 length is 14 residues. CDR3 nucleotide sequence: TGTGCCAGCAGCTTAGCGATGCCTAGAGAGGAGCTGTTTTTT. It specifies CASSLAMPREELFF.

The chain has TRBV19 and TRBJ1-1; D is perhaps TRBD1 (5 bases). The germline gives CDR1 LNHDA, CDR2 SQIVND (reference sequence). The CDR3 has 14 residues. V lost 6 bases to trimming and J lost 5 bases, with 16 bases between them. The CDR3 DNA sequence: TGTGCCAGTAGGGATGGGCGGGAGGGGACTGAAGCTTTCTTT. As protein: CASRDGREGTEAFF. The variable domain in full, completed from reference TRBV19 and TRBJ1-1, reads DGGITQSPKYLFRKEGQNVTLSCEQNLNHDAMYWYRQDPGQGLRLIYYSQIVNDFQKGDIAEGYSVSREKKESFPLTVTSAQKNPTAFYLCASRDGREGTEAFFGQGTRLTVV.

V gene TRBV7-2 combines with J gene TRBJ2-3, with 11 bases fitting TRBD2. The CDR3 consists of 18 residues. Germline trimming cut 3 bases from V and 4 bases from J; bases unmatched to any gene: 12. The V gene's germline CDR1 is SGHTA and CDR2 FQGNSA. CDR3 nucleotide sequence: TGTGCCAGCAGCTTGGTAGGGCTAGCGGGAGGTGGGTCAGATACGCAGTATTTT. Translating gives CASSLVGLAGGGSDTQYF. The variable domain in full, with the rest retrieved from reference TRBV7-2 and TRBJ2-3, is GAGVSQSPSNKVTEKGKDVELRCDPISGHTALYWYRQSLGQGLEFLIYFQGNSAPDKSGLPSDRFSAERTGGSVSTLTIQRTQQEDSAVYLCASSLVGLAGGGSDTQYFGPGTRLTVL.

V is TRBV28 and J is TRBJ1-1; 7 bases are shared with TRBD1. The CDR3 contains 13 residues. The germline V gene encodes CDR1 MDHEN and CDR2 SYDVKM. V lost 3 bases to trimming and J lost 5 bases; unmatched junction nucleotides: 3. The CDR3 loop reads CASSFQGGTEAFF. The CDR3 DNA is TGTGCCAGCAGTTTCCAGGGGGGAACTGAAGCTTTCTTT.